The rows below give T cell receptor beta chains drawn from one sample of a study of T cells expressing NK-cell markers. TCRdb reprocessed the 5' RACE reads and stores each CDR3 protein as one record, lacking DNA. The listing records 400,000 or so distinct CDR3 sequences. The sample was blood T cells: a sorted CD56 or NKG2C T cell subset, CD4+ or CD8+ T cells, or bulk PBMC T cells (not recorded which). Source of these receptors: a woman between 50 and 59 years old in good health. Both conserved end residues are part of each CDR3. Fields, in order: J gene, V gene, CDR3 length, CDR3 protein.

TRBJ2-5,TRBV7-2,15,CASSLAGTSEETQYF
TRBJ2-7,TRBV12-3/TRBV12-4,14,CASSLGDYLYEQYF
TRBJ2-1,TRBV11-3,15,CASSPGGPRLNEQFF
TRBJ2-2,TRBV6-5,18,CASSRPGQGLGGTGELFF
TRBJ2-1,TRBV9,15,CASSVSGSADNEQFF
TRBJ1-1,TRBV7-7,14,CASSPGPLNTEAFF
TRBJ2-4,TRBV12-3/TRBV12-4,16,CASRFSGRGGKNIQYF
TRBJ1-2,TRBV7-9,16,CASSHTTVPSFSGYTF
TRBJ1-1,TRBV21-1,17,CASSKGQTGAPNTEAFF
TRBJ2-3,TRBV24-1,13,CATSKDVTDTQYF
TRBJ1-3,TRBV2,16,CASSEAPGSSGNTIYF
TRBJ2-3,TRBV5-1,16,CASSSGLAPFSDTQYF
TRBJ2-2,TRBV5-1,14,CASSLQRNTGELFF
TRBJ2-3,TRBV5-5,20,CASRREPGLAGGPSTDTQYF
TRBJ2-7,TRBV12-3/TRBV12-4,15,CASSRAGTGIYEQYF
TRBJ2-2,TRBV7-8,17,CASSLAGGTGFDGELFF
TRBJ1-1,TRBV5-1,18,CASSLETFTQGMNTEAFF
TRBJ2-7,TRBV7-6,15,CASSSRGRGFYEQYF
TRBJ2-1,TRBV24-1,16,CATSDSGEKIVHEQFF
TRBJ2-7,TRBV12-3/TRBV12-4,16,CASTRSGRTGHYEQYF
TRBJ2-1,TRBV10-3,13,CATEGGRALEQFF
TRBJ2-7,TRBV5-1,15,CASSFTLTKSYEQYF
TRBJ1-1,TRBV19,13,CASSEWENTEAFF
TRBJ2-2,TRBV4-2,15,CASSLNLQGTGELFF
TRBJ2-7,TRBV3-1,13,CASSPVGAYEQYF
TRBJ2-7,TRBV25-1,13,CASSEPGPSEQYF
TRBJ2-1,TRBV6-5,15,CASSPGTSGIREQFF
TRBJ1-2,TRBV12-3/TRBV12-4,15,CASTLGRTEGYGYTF
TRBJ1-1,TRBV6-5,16,CASSYRPGTGPAEAFF
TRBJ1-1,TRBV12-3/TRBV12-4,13,CASSLAGPTEAFF
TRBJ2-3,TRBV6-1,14,CASRRLALVDTQYF
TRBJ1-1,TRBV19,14,CASSTQGVNTEAFF